Shown below are 28 T cell receptor beta chains from a single sample sequenced in a study of blood T cell repertoires in COVID-19. Some clones are missing from TCRdb's copy, which holds only in-frame ones; the method was immunoSEQ multiplex PCR. The profile shows some 120,000 clones, approximately 87% of them singletons. The specimen sequenced was peripheral blood. The receptors were sampled from a man aged 45-60 years with acute or convalescent COVID-19.

This chain uses TRBV6-2 or TRBV6-3 with TRBJ2-3, with TRBD2 matching 10 bases. Germline V gene data show CDR1 as MNHEY and CDR2 as SVGEGT. CDR3 length: 16 amino acids. V dropped 0 bases and J dropped 10; count of bases not matched to a gene: 10. The chain's CDR3 is CASSYSRSSGSMAQYF. The CDR3 DNA follows: TGTGCCAGCAGTTACTCGAGGTCTAGCGGGAGCATGGCGCAGTATTTT.

V gene TRBV18 combines with J gene TRBJ2-2; TRBD1 might be the D (8 bases). CDR3 length equals 15 residues. Germline CDR1 reads KGHSH; CDR2 reads LQKENI. V gave up 2 bases and J gave up 5 bases, with 12 bases separating them. The CDR3 DNA reads as TGTGCCAGCTCACCAGGACAGGGAGGGACCGGGGAGCTGTTTTTT. Its translation is CASSPGQGGTGELFF. Drawing the rest from reference TRBV18 and TRBJ2-2, the complete variable domain is NAGVMQNPRHLVRRRGQEARLRCSPMKGHSHVYWYRQLPEEGLKFMVYLQKENIIDESGMPKERFSAEFPKEGPSILRIQQVVRGDSAAYFCASSPGQGGTGELFFGEGSRLTVL.

The chain combines TRBV6-6 with TRBJ2-5, with 8 bases aligning to TRBD1. J gave up 6 bases and V 7 bases, and 16 bases lay outside the gene matches. Germline CDR1 and CDR2: MNHNY and SVGAGI (reference sequence). This CDR3 contains 16 residues. The CDR3 reads CASTTLQQGAGKTQYF. CDR3 in DNA: TGTGCCAGCACAACCCTCCAGCAGGGGGCTGGTAAGACCCAGTACTTC.

The chain uses TRBV12-3 or TRBV12-4 and TRBJ1-5, with D maybe TRBD1 (5 bases). The germline V and J ends were trimmed by 5 bases and 3 bases, with 8 bases remaining between them. This CDR3 region has 13 residues. CDR3 bases: TGTGCCAGCAGTGCAGGGTACAATCAGCCCCAGCATTTT. It yields the protein CASSAGYNQPQHF.

The V and J genes are TRBV2 and TRBJ2-5; 8 bases are shared with TRBD1. V lost 4 bases and J lost 5; bases outside the gene matches: 15. The germline V gene has CDR1 SNHLY and CDR2 FYNNEI. This CDR3 is built from 17 residues. CDR3 in DNA: TGTGCCAGCAGTGGCCCAACGACAGGGGTCCTGGAGGAGACCCAGTACTTC. Translating gives CASSGPTTGVLEETQYF.

The chain uses TRBV27 and TRBJ2-1; a weak D match, TRBD2 (8 bases). CDR3 length: 14 residues. Germline V CDR1 and CDR2: MNHEY, SMNVEV (reference sequence). Trimming removed 2 bases at V and 9 bases at J, with 14 bases between. DNA of the CDR3: TGTGCCAGCAGTTTAGGCGGGGGGACAGTTGAGCAGTTCTTC. Protein sequence: CASSLGGGTVEQFF.

CDR3 nucleotide sequence: TGTGCCTGGAGTGGCCGGACTAGCGGGAGAAAAAGCCCCTACGAGCAGTACTTC. This gives the protein CAWSGRTSGRKSPYEQYF. V and J are TRBV30 and TRBJ2-7; 13 nucleotides line up with TRBD2. The V gene end was trimmed by 1 base and the J gene end by 2 bases; junction bases not matched to a gene: 11. The CDR3 is made up of 18 amino acids. Looked up from germline, CDR1 is GTSNPN and CDR2 is SVGIG (reference sequence).

The chain links TRBV7-6 to TRBJ1-2, with 7 nucleotides matching TRBD1. CDR1 is SGHVS, CDR2 FNYEAQ, per germline. V gave up 5 bases and J gave up 0 bases; unmatched junction bases: 6. The CDR3 is made up of 15 amino acids. The CDR3 sequence: CASSPRQGPNYGYTF. The CDR3 bases are TGTGCCAGCAGCCCTCGACAGGGCCCTAACTATGGCTACACCTTC.

This sequence joins TRBV5-1 and TRBJ2-3; D not certain. The CDR3 consists of 14 residues. V was pared by 1 base and J by 4 bases, with 10 bases between. From germline, CDR1 is SGHRS and CDR2 YFSETQ. In nucleotides, the CDR3 is TGCGCCAGCAGCTTGATCCTGGCGGCAGATACGCAGTATTTT. It encodes CASSLILAADTQYF.

This sequence joins TRBV2 and TRBJ1-6, with TRBD1 as a possible D gene (6 bases). V gave up 6 bases and J gave up 9 bases, with 21 bases separating them. The CDR3 extends over 16 amino acids. Germline V gene sequence: CDR1 SNHLY, CDR2 FYNNEI. The CDR3 here is CASRKRQVRDGSPLHF. The CDR3 nucleotides are TGTGCCAGCAGAAAAAGACAGGTCCGGGATGGTTCACCCCTCCACTTT.

The genes are TRBV20-1 and TRBJ2-3; D call uncertain. This CDR3 region has 13 residues. Trimming removed 3 bases at V and 2 bases at J, with 9 bases between. Germline V gene lookup returns CDR1 DFQATT and CDR2 SNEGSKA (reference sequence). CDR3 in amino acids: CSASVPSTDTQYF. CDR3 in DNA: TGCAGTGCTAGTGTTCCCTCCACAGATACGCAGTATTTT.

The CDR3 coding sequence is TGTGCCAGCTCACCACAGGGGGTGACGACTGAAGCTTTCTTT. It codes for CASSPQGVTTEAFF. The rearrangement uses TRBV18 and TRBJ1-1; a possible D gene is TRBD1 (6 bases). The germline V and J ends were trimmed by 1 base and 5 bases, with 11 bases remaining between them. The germline V gene encodes CDR1 KGHSH and CDR2 LQKENI. The CDR3 totals 14 residues.

V and J are TRBV7-8 and TRBJ1-3; tentative D call: TRBD1 (6 bases). V lost 0 bases and J lost 4, with 19 bases in between. CDR3 length: 18 amino acids. CDR1 is SGHVS and CDR2 is FQNEAQ in the germline V gene. This chain's CDR3 is CASSLAPKAGAEGNTIYF. CDR3 bases: TGTGCCAGCAGCTTAGCGCCAAAGGCAGGGGCTGAAGGAAACACCATATATTTT.

This rearrangement joins TRBV4-1 to TRBJ2-1; TRBD2 matches at 8 bases. This CDR3 is built from 16 residues. V gave up 4 bases and J gave up 8 bases; unmatched junction bases: 13. Germline CDR1 and CDR2: MGHRA and YSYEKL. For the CDR3, the DNA is TGCGCCAGCAGCCCGAACCTGGCGGGAGGTCGCGATGAGCAGTTCTTC. Protein: CASSPNLAGGRDEQFF.

This chain uses TRBV12-5 with TRBJ2-1; D possibly corresponds to TRBD2 (5 bases). Looked up from germline, CDR1 is LGHNT and CDR2 is FRNRAP. The CDR3 is 15 amino acids. With 0 bases removed from V and 5 bases from J, the gap between germline ends came to 11 bases. The CDR3 protein is CASGLVLGGHNEQFF. The CDR3 DNA sequence: TGTGCTAGTGGTTTGGTACTAGGAGGCCACAATGAGCAGTTCTTC.

The V gene is TRBV19, the J gene TRBJ1-1, with D uncertain. This CDR3 is 13 amino acids long. V was shortened by 7 bases and J by 6 bases, with 15 bases between the two germline ends. Per germline, CDR1 LNHDA and CDR2 SQIVND (reference sequence). In nucleotides, the CDR3 is TGTGCCAGTAAAAGTTATGGGGAGGCTGAAGCTTTCTTT. This encodes CASKSYGEAEAFF.

In nucleotides, the CDR3 is TGTGCCAGCACCCAGGCTGTAACGTCTAACACCGGGGAGCTGTTTTTT. This gives the protein CASTQAVTSNTGELFF. The genes are TRBV11-2 and TRBJ2-2; no definite D call. Trimming left V 7 bases short and J 2 bases short, with 17 bases between. The CDR3 is 16 residues long. The V gene's germline CDR1 is SGHAT and CDR2 FQNNGV. The entire variable domain, with the rest obtained from reference TRBV11-2 and TRBJ2-2, is as follows: EAGVAQSPRYKIIEKRQSVAFWCNPISGHATLYWYQQILGQGPKLLIQFQNNGVVDDSQLPKDRFSAERLKGVDSTLKIQPAKLEDSAVYLCASTQAVTSNTGELFFGEGSRLTVL.

V and J are TRBV4-1 and TRBJ1-5; weak D call: TRBD1 (6 bases). CDR1 MGHRA and CDR2 YSYEKL come from the germline V gene. With 0 bases removed from V and 3 bases from J, the gap between germline ends came to 21 bases. The CDR3 runs to 19 residues. As DNA, the CDR3 is TGCGCCAGCAGCCAAGACTTGTTTGGGACAAAAGCTTACAATCAGCCCCAGCATTTT. Protein: CASSQDLFGTKAYNQPQHF.

The chain recombines TRBV7-6 with TRBJ1-6; D unclear. This CDR3 is 13 amino acids long. The V gene lost 0 bases and the J gene lost 5 bases, with 2 bases spanning the gap. CDR1 is SGHVS, CDR2 FNYEAQ, per germline. CDR3 sequence (DNA): TGTGCCAGCAGCTTAGCTAATAATTCACCCCTCCACTTT. Translated: CASSLANNSPLHF.

The chain employs TRBV11-3 and TRBJ2-5; TRBD1 aligns across 7 bases. This CDR3 has 14 amino acids. Germline-derived CDR1 and CDR2 are SGHNT and YENEEA. J was trimmed by 2 bases and V by 5 bases; bases with no gene match: 5. CDR3 sequence (DNA): TGTGCCAGCAGCCTAGGGGACAGTCAAGAGACCCAGTACTTC. Translation gives CASSLGDSQETQYF.

This clone was seen a handful of times. The chain has TRBV4-2 and TRBJ2-7; tentative D call: TRBD2 (5 bases). Germline V gives CDR1 LGHNA, CDR2 YNFKEQ. The CDR3 totals 15 residues. Trimming took 1 base from V and 5 from J, leaving 15 bases between them. The CDR3, as DNA: TGTGCCAGCAGCCAAGCGGAACGGGATCTTAACGAGCAGTACTTC. Translated, it gives CASSQAERDLNEQYF.

Note on this clone: The sample contains more than one DNA sequence encoding this CDR3. The chain combines TRBV5-1 with TRBJ1-1; no clear D. The CDR3 is 14 amino acids. V lost 4 bases, J lost 0 bases, and 10 bases lay in between. CDR1 and CDR2 (germline): SGHRS, YFSETQ. DNA of the CDR3: TGCGCCAGCAGCCTGGCGGGAATGAACACTGAAGCTTTCTTT. Translating it yields CASSLAGMNTEAFF.

The chain combines TRBV3-1 (or the pseudogene TRBV3-2) with TRBJ1-1; 7 nucleotides line up with TRBD1. V was pared by 2 bases and J by 3 bases, with 12 bases of the junction left unmatched. Germline assignment: CDR1 LGHDT and CDR2 YNNKEL (reference sequence). The CDR3 consists of 17 residues. The CDR3 here is CASSQTYGQARHTEAFF. Written as DNA, the CDR3 is TGTGCCAGCAGCCAAACTTACGGACAGGCTCGACACACTGAAGCTTTCTTT.

This clone was counted between two and nine times. The genes are TRBV7-9 and TRBJ2-2; D is unclear. This CDR3 has 15 residues. Trimming left V 7 bases short and J 4 bases short, with 16 bases between. CDR1 SEHNR and CDR2 FQNEAQ come from the germline V gene (reference sequence). The DNA for the CDR3 is TGTGCCAGCACTAAGGCGGTGGTGGGCACCGGGGAGCTGTTTTTT. Translated: CASTKAVVGTGELFF.

By sample share, this clone is medium-sized. The chain employs TRBV10-1 and TRBJ2-2; D might be TRBD1 (5 bases). Germline loops: CDR1 WNHNN, CDR2 SYGVQD (reference sequence). This CDR3 has 15 amino acids. Trimming removed 4 bases at V and 5 bases at J, with 14 bases between. CDR3 amino acids: CASSVSNQGTGELFF. DNA of the CDR3: TGCGCCAGCAGTGTGTCTAATCAGGGAACCGGGGAGCTGTTTTTT.

The rearrangement uses TRBV19 and TRBJ2-7; TRBD1 might be the D (6 bases). The V and J ends lost 5 bases and 3 bases respectively, with 11 bases between them. The CDR3 spans 13 residues. Per germline, CDR1 LNHDA and CDR2 SQIVND (reference sequence). The DNA for the CDR3 is TGTGCCAGTAGTCTACAGGGCCACTACGAGCAGTACTTC. Its translation is CASSLQGHYEQYF.

V and J are TRBV7-2 and TRBJ2-2; D uncertain. Germline values: CDR1 SGHTA, CDR2 FQGNSA. Trimming stripped 2 bases from V and 7 bases from J, with 11 bases between. CDR3 length equals 14 residues. The chain's CDR3 is CASSLSRVGGELFF. The CDR3 coding sequence is TGTGCCAGCAGCTTAAGCCGAGTCGGCGGGGAGCTGTTTTTT.

The chain has TRBV5-5 and TRBJ1-4; the D is unclear. Trimming removed 4 bases at V and 5 bases at J, with 15 bases between. Germline V gene lookup returns CDR1 SGHKS and CDR2 YYEKEE (reference sequence). This CDR3 spans 15 amino acids. For the CDR3, the DNA is TGTGCCAGCAGCGGGGAGCCGGGTCACAATGAAAAACTGTTTTTT. Translation gives CASSGEPGHNEKLFF.